These T cell receptor beta chains were read from a single sample in a study of cytomegalovirus exposure and HLA in healthy donors. Some clones are missing from TCRdb's copy, which holds only in-frame ones; the method was immunoSEQ multiplex PCR. The table includes over 150,000 clones, around 83% detected once. The sequenced sample was PBMCs. Receptors originate from a woman aged 25-40 years in good health and CMV-seropositive. CDR3s include the opening cysteine and the closing phenylalanine or tryptophan. Each record gives: V gene, D gene, J gene, clone size, CDR3 protein, CDR3 DNA. A D gene is named only where the DNA matches it firmly. Size tells how often a clone was seen (once, few, many) or the class of an expanded clone, and some rows leave it out.

v_gene: TRBV29-1; d_gene: TRBD1; j_gene: TRBJ2-7; abundance: -; CDR3aa: CSVQGQGSSEQYF; CDR3nt: TGCAGCGTTCAGGGACAGGGTTCATCCGAGCAGTACTTC
v_gene: TRBV18; d_gene: -; j_gene: TRBJ1-2; abundance: -; CDR3aa: CASSRSGGSGGYTF; CDR3nt: TGTGCCAGCTCTCGTTCAGGCGGGTCTGGTGGCTACACCTTC
v_gene: TRBV28; d_gene: TRBD1; j_gene: TRBJ2-5; abundance: -; CDR3aa: CASRNRDRGNWETQYF; CDR3nt: TGTGCCAGCAGGAACCGGGACAGGGGAAATTGGGAGACCCAGTACTTC
v_gene: TRBV10-3; d_gene: TRBD1; j_gene: TRBJ2-3; abundance: once; CDR3aa: CAISEAGGGTDTQYF; CDR3nt: TGTGCCATCAGTGAGGCAGGGGGTGGCACAGATACGCAGTATTTT
v_gene: TRBV4-1; d_gene: TRBD1; j_gene: TRBJ1-2; abundance: -; CDR3aa: CASSQETGTDYGYTF; CDR3nt: TGCGCCAGCAGCCAGGAAACAGGGACAGATTATGGCTACACCTTC
v_gene: TRBV29-1; d_gene: -; j_gene: TRBJ2-1; abundance: -; CDR3aa: CSVETGLNGPGLVPEGYEQFF; CDR3nt: TGCAGCGTTGAGACGGGTCTAAATGGACCAGGGCTAGTGCCCGAAGGTTATGAGCAGTTCTTC
v_gene: TRBV5-1; d_gene: -; j_gene: TRBJ2-1; abundance: -; CDR3aa: CASSGLISYNEQFF; CDR3nt: TGCGCCAGCAGTGGACTTATCTCCTACAATGAGCAGTTCTTC
v_gene: TRBV6-1; d_gene: TRBD1; j_gene: TRBJ2-7; abundance: -; CDR3aa: CASSPGQLFYEQYF; CDR3nt: TGTGCCAGCAGCCCGGGACAGCTATTCTACGAGCAGTACTTC
v_gene: TRBV30; d_gene: -; j_gene: TRBJ1-1; abundance: -; CDR3aa: CAYLRTVYTEAFF; CDR3nt: TGTGCCTACCTTAGGACTGTCTATACTGAAGCTTTCTTT
v_gene: TRBV5-1; d_gene: -; j_gene: TRBJ2-3; abundance: -; CDR3aa: CASSPKTSFGHTDTQYF; CDR3nt: TGCGCCAGCAGCCCGAAGACTAGTTTCGGGCATACAGATACGCAGTATTTT
v_gene: TRBV13; d_gene: TRBD2; j_gene: TRBJ2-1; abundance: -; CDR3aa: CASSPWGTSGGNEQFF; CDR3nt: TGTGCCAGCAGCCCCTGGGGGACTAGCGGGGGCAATGAGCAGTTCTTC
v_gene: TRBV29-1; d_gene: -; j_gene: TRBJ2-3; abundance: -; CDR3aa: CSVERVGGSDTQYF; CDR3nt: TGCAGCGTCGAGCGGGTGGGCGGTTCAGATACGCAGTATTTT
v_gene: TRBV7-6; d_gene: -; j_gene: TRBJ2-1; abundance: -; CDR3aa: CASSLGQFGFSYNEQFF; CDR3nt: TGTGCCAGCAGCCTTGGACAGTTTGGGTTCTCCTACAATGAGCAGTTCTTC
v_gene: TRBV29-1; d_gene: -; j_gene: TRBJ2-1; abundance: -; CDR3aa: CSVNPGSGNEQFF; CDR3nt: TGCAGCGTGAATCCTGGGTCGGGGAATGAGCAGTTCTTC
v_gene: TRBV6-1; d_gene: TRBD1; j_gene: TRBJ2-7; abundance: -; CDR3aa: CASRDREYSYEQYF; CDR3nt: TGTGCCAGCAGAGACAGGGAATACTCCTACGAGCAGTACTTC
v_gene: TRBV27; d_gene: TRBD1; j_gene: TRBJ2-4; abundance: -; CDR3aa: CASSSQIFKTGALAKNIQYF; CDR3nt: TGTGCCAGCAGTTCCCAAATATTCAAAACAGGGGCCTTAGCCAAAAACATTCAGTACTTC
v_gene: TRBV7-9; d_gene: -; j_gene: TRBJ2-7; abundance: -; CDR3aa: CASSDRGYEQYF; CDR3nt: TGTGCCAGCAGCGATCGGGGGTACGAGCAGTACTTC
v_gene: TRBV7-2; d_gene: -; j_gene: TRBJ2-1; abundance: -; CDR3aa: CASSLRFQNGVYNEQFF; CDR3nt: TGTGCCAGCAGCTTAAGGTTCCAGAACGGGGTCTACAATGAGCAGTTCTTC
v_gene: TRBV25-1; d_gene: -; j_gene: TRBJ1-1; abundance: -; CDR3aa: CASSARGNTEAFF; CDR3nt: TGTGCCAGCAGTGCCAGGGGGAACACTGAAGCTTTCTTT
v_gene: TRBV9; d_gene: -; j_gene: TRBJ1-1; abundance: few; CDR3aa: CASSVDTNTEAFF; CDR3nt: TGTGCCAGCAGCGTAGACACGAACACTGAAGCTTTCTTT
v_gene: TRBV7-9; d_gene: TRBD1; j_gene: TRBJ1-5; abundance: few; CDR3aa: CASSLYAPTGAGQPQHF; CDR3nt: TGTGCCAGCAGCTTGTATGCCCCGACAGGGGCCGGGCAGCCCCAGCATTTT
v_gene: TRBV7-8; d_gene: TRBD2; j_gene: TRBJ2-5; abundance: -; CDR3aa: CASCPGGGRSVETQYF; CDR3nt: TGTGCCAGCTGCCCAGGCGGCGGGAGGTCGGTAGAGACCCAGTACTTC